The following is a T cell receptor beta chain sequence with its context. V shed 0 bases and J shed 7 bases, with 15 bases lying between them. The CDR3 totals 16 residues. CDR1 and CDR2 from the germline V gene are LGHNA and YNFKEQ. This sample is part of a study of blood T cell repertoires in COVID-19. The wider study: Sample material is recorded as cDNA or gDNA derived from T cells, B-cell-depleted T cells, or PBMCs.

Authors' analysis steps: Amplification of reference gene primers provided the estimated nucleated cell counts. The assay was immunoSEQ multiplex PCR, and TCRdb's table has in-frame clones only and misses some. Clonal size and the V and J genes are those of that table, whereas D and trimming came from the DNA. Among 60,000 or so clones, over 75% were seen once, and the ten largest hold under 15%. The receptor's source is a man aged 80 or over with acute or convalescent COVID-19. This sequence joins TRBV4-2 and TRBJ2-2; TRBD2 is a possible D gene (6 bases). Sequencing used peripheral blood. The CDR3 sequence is CASSQEPTSSYGELFF. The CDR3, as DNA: TGTGCCAGCAGCCAAGAACCGACTAGTTCCTACGGGGAGCTGTTTTTT.